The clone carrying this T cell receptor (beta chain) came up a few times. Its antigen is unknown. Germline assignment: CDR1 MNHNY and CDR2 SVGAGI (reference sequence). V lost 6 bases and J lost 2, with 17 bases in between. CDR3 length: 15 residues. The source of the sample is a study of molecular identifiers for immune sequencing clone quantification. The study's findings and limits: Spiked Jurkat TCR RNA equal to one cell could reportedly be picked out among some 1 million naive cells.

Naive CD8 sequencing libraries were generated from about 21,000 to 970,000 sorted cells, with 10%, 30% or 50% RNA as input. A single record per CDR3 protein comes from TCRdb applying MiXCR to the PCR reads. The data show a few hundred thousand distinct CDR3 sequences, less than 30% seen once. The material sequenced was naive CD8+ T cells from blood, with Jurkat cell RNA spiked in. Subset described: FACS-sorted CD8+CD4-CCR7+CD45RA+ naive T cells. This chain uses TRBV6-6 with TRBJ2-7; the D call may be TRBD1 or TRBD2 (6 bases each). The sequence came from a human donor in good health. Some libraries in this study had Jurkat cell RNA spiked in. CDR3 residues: CASSPRRGEPYEQYF. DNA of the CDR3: TGTGCCAGCAGCCCCCGGAGGGGGGAACCCTACGAGCAGTACTTC.